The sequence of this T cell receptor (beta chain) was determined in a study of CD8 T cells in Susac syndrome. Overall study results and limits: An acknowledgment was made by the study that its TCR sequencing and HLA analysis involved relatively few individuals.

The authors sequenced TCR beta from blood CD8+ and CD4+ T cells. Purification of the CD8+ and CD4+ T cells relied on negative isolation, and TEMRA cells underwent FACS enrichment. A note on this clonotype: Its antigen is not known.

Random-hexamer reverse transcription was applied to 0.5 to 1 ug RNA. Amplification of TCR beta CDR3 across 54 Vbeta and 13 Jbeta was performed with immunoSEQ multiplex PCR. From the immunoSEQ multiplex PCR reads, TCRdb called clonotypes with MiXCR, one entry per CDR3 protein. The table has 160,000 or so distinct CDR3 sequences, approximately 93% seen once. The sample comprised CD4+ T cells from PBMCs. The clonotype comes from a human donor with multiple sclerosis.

CDR3 in amino acids: CASSERTAGGEKLFF. The CDR3 DNA sequence: TGCGCCAGCAGCGAGAGGACAGCAGGCGGTGAAAAACTGTTTTTT. The chain couples TRBV4-1 to TRBJ1-4; weak D call: TRBD1 (6 bases). This CDR3 spans 15 amino acids. Germline-derived CDR1 and CDR2 are MGHRA and YSYEKL. V lost 5 bases and J 7 bases, leaving 17 bases between the germline ends.